This entry describes one T cell receptor (beta chain). What it binds is not known. The data belong to a study of cytomegalovirus exposure and HLA in healthy donors. General study results and limits: CMV serostatus was the sole immune exposure information available. A later analysis found most CMV-associated TCR beta chains apparently HLA-restricted.

PCR amplification relied on 60 Vbeta primers (plus 13 Jbeta primers). Assay: immunoSEQ multiplex PCR; the TCRdb copy retains only in-frame clones and omits some. The data contain fewer than 150,000 clones, about 75% of them singletons. Sequenced: PBMCs. The sequence derives from a man between 60 and 70 years old in good health and CMV-seropositive.

As DNA, the CDR3 is TGTGCCAGCAGTTATGGGACAGAACCGATCCTCAACACCGGGGAGCTGTTTTTT. This translates into CASSYGTEPILNTGELFF. The rearrangement joins TRBV27 to TRBJ2-2; TRBD1 matches 7 bases. V dropped 4 bases and J dropped 2; count of bases not matched to a gene: 13. The CDR3 is made up of 18 amino acids. Germline V gene sequence: CDR1 MNHEY, CDR2 SMNVEV (reference sequence).